This is a list of T cell receptor beta chains from one sample in a study of blood T cell dynamics during melanoma immunotherapy. Using immunoSEQ multiplex PCR, the repertoire was profiled, and TCRdb retains in-frame clones only, with some absent. The sample yields about 15,000 clones, roughly 85% seen once. The sample was blood, taken from a patient treated with checkpoint blockade. Receptors were obtained from a human donor with melanoma. CDR3s leave out the opening cysteine and the closing phenylalanine or tryptophan. Fields, in order: V gene, J gene, CDR3 protein.

TRBV5-6	TRBJ1-3	ASSLGDNSGNTIY
TRBV6-5	TRBJ1-1	ASSPSRGEAF
TRBV28	-	ASSFTTGGFYEQY
TRBV28	TRBJ2-7	ASRGDRMGSYEQY
TRBV7-6	TRBJ2-7	ASSLGLATYEQY
TRBV11-2	TRBJ2-7	ASSARLAVVEQY
TRBV28	TRBJ2-2	ASTLRPIPGLAGYTGELF
TRBV10-3	TRBJ1-4	AISTTVNEKLF
TRBV7-9	TRBJ1-2	ASSFSGADYGYT
TRBV6-6	TRBJ1-5	ASSPSGGNQPQH
TRBV15	TRBJ1-1	ATSRDGRSWNEAF
TRBV5-4	TRBJ2-7	ASSFMGAYEQY
TRBV7-2	TRBJ2-2	ASSLAGSNTGELF
TRBV10-3	TRBJ2-5	ATRQAPEETQY
TRBV5-1	TRBJ2-1	ASSGGQGAVDEQF
TRBV2	TRBJ2-5	ASGAQGALGETQY
TRBV27	TRBJ2-7	ASSLGQRTMY
TRBV7-9	TRBJ1-1	ASSLTTNTEAF
TRBV28	TRBJ2-5	ASTTTAGARETQY
TRBV27	TRBJ2-2	ASSLSGINTGELF
TRBV7-3	TRBJ2-1	ASSSRATGVSGTYNEQF
TRBV18	TRBJ2-1	ASSVEGGHNEQF
TRBV18	TRBJ2-3	ASSPYRADTQY
TRBV7-6	TRBJ1-4	ASSLSEGNEKLF
TRBV7-3	TRBJ2-7	ASSSQNLYEQY
TRBV5-6	TRBJ2-1	ASSLGLANNEQF
TRBV28	TRBJ2-3	ASIPSTGGREDTDTQY
TRBV7-9	TRBJ2-5	ASSQSGLAQETQY
TRBV30	TRBJ1-2	AWRAPGKGYT
TRBV6-6	TRBJ2-7	ASSLRGGGPYEQY
TRBV30	TRBJ2-3	ALNETPLTDTQY
TRBV19	TRBJ1-6	ASSTGTADSPLH
TRBV6-1	TRBJ1-1	ASSDQANTEAF
TRBV9	TRBJ2-1	ASSGPRGGSYNEQF
TRBV28	TRBJ2-7	ASSPDRVRHYEQY
TRBV11-1	TRBJ2-7	ASSAGTGNTYEQY
TRBV7-8	TRBJ1-2	ASSHPPGNYGYT
TRBV7-9	TRBJ2-2	ASSLTGTGELF